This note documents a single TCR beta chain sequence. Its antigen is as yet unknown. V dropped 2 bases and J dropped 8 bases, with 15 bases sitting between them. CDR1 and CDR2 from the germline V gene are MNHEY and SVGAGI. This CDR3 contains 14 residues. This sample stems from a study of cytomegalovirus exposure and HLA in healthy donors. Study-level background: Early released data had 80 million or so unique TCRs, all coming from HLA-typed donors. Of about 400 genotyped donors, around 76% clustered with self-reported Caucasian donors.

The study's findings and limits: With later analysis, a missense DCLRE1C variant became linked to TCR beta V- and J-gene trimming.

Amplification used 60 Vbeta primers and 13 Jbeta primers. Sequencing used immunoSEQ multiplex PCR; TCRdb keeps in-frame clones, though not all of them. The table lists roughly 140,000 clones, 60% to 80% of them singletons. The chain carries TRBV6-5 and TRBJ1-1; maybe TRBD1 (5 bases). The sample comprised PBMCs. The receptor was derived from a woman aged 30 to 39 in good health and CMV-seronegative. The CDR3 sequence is CASSYVGTTLEAFF. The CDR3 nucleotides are TGTGCCAGCAGTTACGTAGGGACTACACTCGAAGCTTTCTTT.